The next 32 T cell receptor beta chains were all read from a single sample in a study of beta chain features in type 1 diabetes. The sequenced template was cDNA made from the entire isolated RNA. Some clones are missing from TCRdb's copy, which holds only in-frame ones; the method was immunoSEQ multiplex PCR. The table has 200,000 to 250,000 clones, 25% to 30% seen once; the top ten hold around 4%. Sequencing was done on a sample of central memory CD4+ T cells from blood. The origin of the receptors is a man in his thirties or forties in good health.

The sample holds one count of this clone. The CDR3 sequence: CASSSGLDSLDTQYF. The CDR3 DNA sequence: TGTGCCAGCAGCTCAGGACTAGATTCGTTGGATACGCAGTATTTT. The chain joins TRBV4-2 to TRBJ2-3; 7 bases fit TRBD2. Looked up from germline, CDR1 is LGHNA and CDR2 is YNFKEQ. The CDR3 covers 15 residues. After removal of 5 bases from V and 6 bases from J, the junction contained 11 bases not matched to a gene.

The chain carries TRBV9 and TRBJ2-7; weak D call: TRBD1 (5 bases). V lost 0 bases and J lost 4, with 14 bases in between. This CDR3 is built from 15 residues. Germline values: CDR1 SGDLS, CDR2 YYNGEE. CDR3 coding DNA: TGTGCCAGCAGCGTAGCCTTGCAGGGCCCATACGAGCAGTACTTC. Its translation: CASSVALQGPYEQYF.

The chain carries TRBV6-6 and TRBJ2-7, with 7 positions matching TRBD2. The CDR3 is 16 residues long. Germline trimming cut 6 bases from V and 6 bases from J; bases unmatched to any gene: 17. The V gene's germline CDR1 is MNHNY and CDR2 SVGAGI (reference sequence). The CDR3 nucleotides read TGTGCCAGCAGAGAGGGTAGTAGCGGGCGGACCTCCGAGCAGTACTTC. This translates into CASREGSSGRTSEQYF.

The genes are TRBV18 and TRBJ2-7; unclear D gene. The germline CDR1 and CDR2 sequences are KGHSH and LQKENI. V shed 0 bases and J shed 7 bases, with 16 bases lying between them. The CDR3 has 15 residues. The chain's CDR3 is CASSPPSLEAAEQYF. DNA of the CDR3: TGTGCCAGCTCACCACCTTCGCTTGAGGCAGCGGAGCAGTACTTC.

V and J are TRBV27 and TRBJ2-1; 9 bases fit TRBD1. Germline loops: CDR1 MNHEY, CDR2 SMNVEV (reference sequence). The CDR3 has 16 amino acids. With 5 bases clipped from V and 0 bases from J, the junction kept 5 bases outside the gene matches. The CDR3 sequence: CASSPRTGASYNEQFF. As DNA, the CDR3 is TGTGCCAGCAGTCCCCGGACAGGGGCCTCCTACAATGAGCAGTTCTTC.

This clone was counted only a few times. J is TRBJ2-5 and V is TRBV29-1; no definite D call. The CDR3 sequence is 13 residues long. CDR1 is SQVTM and CDR2 is ANQGSEA in the germline V gene. V was trimmed by 1 base and J by 4 bases, leaving 10 bases between them. The CDR3 loop reads CSVEAHQGETQYF. DNA for the CDR3: TGCAGCGTTGAAGCTCACCAAGGAGAGACCCAGTACTTC.

The rearrangement uses TRBV2 and TRBJ2-7; no clear D gene. Trimming cost V 2 bases and J 0 bases, with 11 bases left between them. CDR3 length equals 15 residues. Germline V gene lookup returns CDR1 SNHLY and CDR2 FYNNEI. CDR3 protein: CASSERYTSSYEQYF. CDR3 in DNA: TGTGCCAGCAGTGAAAGGTACACCAGCTCCTACGAGCAGTACTTC.

V usage is TRBV7-9 and J usage is TRBJ2-7; no definite D call. Germline values: CDR1 SEHNR, CDR2 FQNEAQ (reference sequence). This CDR3 spans 14 amino acids. Trimming cost V 5 bases and J 7 bases, with 18 bases left between them. The CDR3 reads CASSVGWTASEQYF. The CDR3 nucleotides are TGTGCCAGCAGCGTGGGCTGGACGGCTAGTGAGCAGTACTTC.

This chain uses TRBV2 with TRBJ1-5; 7 bases agree with TRBD1. The trim removed 8 bases at V and 2 bases at J, leaving 9 bases unmatched. Germline-derived CDR1 and CDR2 are SNHLY and FYNNEI. This CDR3 is built from 15 residues. The CDR3 DNA is TGTGCCAGCGATAAACAGGGGCATGGCAATCAGCCCCAGCATTTT. Its protein is CASDKQGHGNQPQHF.

Points on this clone: A far larger clone is off by one base, so a read error is likely. The chain combines TRBV6-5 with TRBJ2-3; possible D gene TRBD2, 5 bases. The CDR3 contains 13 residues. V dropped 8 bases and J dropped 6 bases, with 15 bases sitting between them. Germline V gene sequence: CDR1 MNHEY, CDR2 SVGAGI. The CDR3 nucleotides are TGTGCCAGCTCGGCGGGTATCAGGGATACGCAGTATTTT. Translating it yields CASSAGIRDTQYF.

This sequence joins TRBV30 and TRBJ1-1, with D perhaps TRBD1 (5 bases). Germline V lookup: CDR1 GTSNPN, CDR2 SVGIG (reference sequence). This CDR3 has 13 amino acids. V shed 8 bases and J shed 8 bases, with 21 bases lying between them. The DNA of the CDR3 is TGTGCCGCCCCGCATAGGGCAGGGAAGGAAGCTTTCTTT. This encodes CAAPHRAGKEAFF.

This clone showed up just once. The chain is built from TRBV7-2 and TRBJ2-5, with 7 bases identical to TRBD1. Germline-derived CDR1 and CDR2 are SGHTA and FQGNSA. J was trimmed by 5 bases and V by 7 bases; bases with no gene match: 7. The CDR3 totals 13 residues. The CDR3 spells CASNRQGRETQYF. For the CDR3, the DNA is TGTGCCAGCAACCGACAGGGACGGGAGACCCAGTACTTC. Full variable domain (remainder filled in from reference TRBV7-2 and TRBJ2-5): GAGVSQSPSNKVTEKGKDVELRCDPISGHTALYWYRQSLGQGLEFLIYFQGNSAPDKSGLPSDRFSAERTGGSVSTLTIQRTQQEDSAVYLCASNRQGRETQYFGPGTRLLVL.

The V gene is TRBV6-6, the J gene TRBJ2-3; 8 nucleotides line up with TRBD1. This CDR3 is 15 amino acids long. CDR1 and CDR2 (germline): MNHNY, SVGAGI (reference sequence). The J segment lost 4 bases and the V segment lost 7 bases, leaving 10 bases of the junction unmatched. CDR3: CASKLPGQEADTQYF. CDR3 DNA sequence: TGTGCCAGCAAATTGCCGGGACAGGAGGCAGATACGCAGTATTTT.

This chain links TRBV10-3 with TRBJ2-7; D gene unclear. V was cut by 7 bases and J by 1 base, with 5 bases left in between. Germline CDR1 ENHRY, CDR2 SYGVKD. The CDR3 is 11 residues long. The CDR3 nucleotides are TGTGCCATCATGGAGTCCTACGAGCAGTACTTC. Residues: CAIMESYEQYF.

This clone occurred a few times. V usage is TRBV29-1 and J usage is TRBJ2-1, with 13 bases fitting TRBD2. CDR3 length: 14 amino acids. The germline gives CDR1 SQVTM, CDR2 ANQGSEA. The chain's CDR3 is CRASTSGRINEQFF. In DNA form, the CDR3 reads TGCAGAGCCTCGACTAGCGGGAGGATAAATGAGCAGTTCTTC.

The rearrangement uses TRBV5-1 and TRBJ1-2, with unresolved D. Germline assignment: CDR1 SGHRS and CDR2 YFSETQ. This CDR3 region has 15 residues. The V gene lost 4 bases and the J gene lost 7 bases, with 20 bases spanning the gap. This CDR3 reads CASSPRTLGGFGYTF. The DNA for the CDR3 is TGCGCCAGCAGCCCACGGACCCTGGGAGGGTTTGGCTACACCTTC.

This clone was detected only a few times. This rearrangement joins TRBV29-1 to TRBJ2-1; tentative D call: TRBD2 (6 bases). This CDR3 region has 14 residues. Trimming stripped 6 bases from V and 8 bases from J, with 20 bases between. The germline V gene encodes CDR1 SQVTM and CDR2 ANQGSEA. CDR3 nucleotide sequence: TGCAGCGTCCACAGACTAGTTTCCTGGGATGAGCAGTTCTTC. It yields the protein CSVHRLVSWDEQFF.

V is TRBV2 and J is TRBJ2-3; D gene uncertain. The CDR3 has 15 residues. CDR1 and CDR2 from the germline V gene are SNHLY and FYNNEI. Trimming took off 0 bases at V and 3 bases at J, with 10 bases between the two ends. The CDR3 bases are TGTGCCAGCAGTGAAGCTGAGGTGGATACAGATACGCAGTATTTT. Its translation: CASSEAEVDTDTQYF.

A few counts support this clone. The chain carries TRBV30 and TRBJ2-5; 7 bases fit TRBD1. Germline CDR1 is GTSNPN and CDR2 is SVGIG (reference sequence). After removal of 6 bases from V and 1 base from J, the junction contained 14 bases not matched to a gene. The CDR3 consists of 16 residues. Here the CDR3 reads CACSTPGQKAQETQYF. The CDR3, as DNA: TGTGCCTGCTCGACCCCGGGACAGAAGGCCCAAGAGACCCAGTACTTC.

The gene calls are TRBV5-1 and TRBJ2-7; 8 bases match TRBD2. Germline CDR1 is SGHRS and CDR2 is YFSETQ. With V trimmed by 4 bases and J by 1 base, 4 bases remained unmatched. The CDR3 is made up of 14 amino acids. CDR3 coding DNA: TGCGCCAGCAGCGCGACTAGCGCTTCCTACGAGCAGTACTTC. Translated: CASSATSASYEQYF.

This chain connects TRBV29-1 to TRBJ2-2; 11 bases are a match to TRBD2. In germline, CDR1 is SQVTM, CDR2 ANQGSEA. The CDR3 has 14 residues. V lost 6 bases, J lost 0 bases, and 0 bases stayed unmatched. CDR3 nucleotide sequence: TGCAGCGTGGGACTAGCGGCGAACACCGGGGAGCTGTTTTTT. Amino acids: CSVGLAANTGELFF.

The genes are TRBV7-2 and TRBJ2-4, with TRBD1 matching 7 bases. The CDR3 spans 12 residues. Germline CDR1 is SGHTA and CDR2 is FQGNSA. V lost 5 bases, J lost 7 bases, and 2 bases stayed unmatched. The CDR3 DNA reads as TGTGCCAGCAGCGTACAGGGGAACATTCAGTACTTC. Its protein is CASSVQGNIQYF.

This clone was picked up a small number of times. The rearrangement uses TRBV9 and TRBJ2-2; TRBD1 matches at 9 bases. CDR1 and CDR2 from the germline V gene are SGDLS and YYNGEE. The CDR3 loop spans 16 amino acids. V lost 0 bases to trimming and J lost 6 bases; unmatched junction nucleotides: 6. The CDR3 DNA reads TGTGCCAGCAGCGTAGCGGGGACAGGGTGGTCCGGGGAGCTGTTTTTT. As protein: CASSVAGTGWSGELFF.

This clone was recorded a few times. V gene TRBV30 combines with J gene TRBJ1-2, with D maybe TRBD1 (5 bases). V gave up 5 bases and J gave up 0 bases, with 10 bases separating them. Germline CDR1 GTSNPN, CDR2 SVGIG (reference sequence). This CDR3 spans 13 amino acids. CDR3 region: CAWGAGANYGYTF. Here the CDR3 DNA reads TGTGCCTGGGGGGCAGGAGCTAACTATGGCTACACCTTC. The full variable domain, its missing parts supplied by reference TRBV30 and TRBJ1-2, is SQTIHQWPATLVQPVGSPLSLECTVEGTSNPNLYWYRQAAGRGLQLLFYSVGIGQISSEVPQNLSASRPQDRQFILSSKKLLLSDSGFYLCAWGAGANYGYTFGSGTRLTVV.

The chain couples TRBV7-9 to TRBJ2-3; no definite D call. From germline, CDR1 is SEHNR and CDR2 FQNEAQ (reference sequence). The V end was cut by 5 bases, the J end by 0 bases, with 6 bases between. This CDR3 spans 13 amino acids. The CDR3 sequence is CASSPASTDTQYF. In DNA, the CDR3 is TGTGCCAGCAGCCCGGCCAGCACAGATACGCAGTATTTT.

The chain combines TRBV30 with TRBJ1-6, with a weak D call TRBD1 (6 bases). Trimming removed 2 bases at V and 10 bases at J, with 12 bases between. Germline-derived CDR1 and CDR2 are GTSNPN and SVGIG (reference sequence). The CDR3 contains 13 residues. In nucleotides, the CDR3 is TGTGCCTGGAGTTCGGGACAAACATCACCCCTCCACTTT. It encodes CAWSSGQTSPLHF.

This clone was seen more than once but under ten times. This chain uses TRBV29-1 with TRBJ2-2; D not certain. Between the trimmed V and J ends, which lost 2 bases and 8 bases, there was a span of 6 bases. Germline assignment: CDR1 SQVTM and CDR2 ANQGSEA. The CDR3 is 11 residues long. The CDR3 nucleotides are TGCAGCGTTGAAAGGTGGGGGGAGCTGTTTTTT. It specifies CSVERWGELFF.

The chain combines TRBV18 with TRBJ2-3; weak D call: TRBD2 (5 bases). The V and J ends lost 2 bases and 2 bases respectively, with 14 bases between them. Germline values: CDR1 KGHSH, CDR2 LQKENI. This CDR3 comprises 16 residues. CDR3 amino acids: CASSPSVLADTDTQYF. For the CDR3, the DNA is TGTGCCAGCTCACCATCGGTCCTAGCTGACACAGATACGCAGTATTTT.

This clone was observed many times. The V gene is TRBV15, the J gene TRBJ1-2; no clear D gene. Germline CDR1 reads LNHNV; CDR2 reads YYDKDF (reference sequence). V lost 2 bases, J lost 4 bases, and 17 bases lay in between. The CDR3 is 16 amino acids. CDR3 in amino acids: CATSRKRRSLSYGYTF. The CDR3 nucleotides read TGTGCCACCAGCAGAAAACGACGGTCCCTTTCCTATGGCTACACCTTC.

The V gene is TRBV6-1, the J gene TRBJ2-1; the D gene is possibly TRBD2 (5 bases). Looked up from germline, CDR1 is MNHNS and CDR2 is SASEGT. Deletions cut 5 bases from V and 9 bases from J, with 14 bases between. The CDR3 covers 13 residues. The CDR3 sequence is CASSPRAPSEQFF. The CDR3 DNA follows: TGTGCCAGCAGTCCGCGGGCGCCCAGTGAGCAGTTCTTC.

The chain couples TRBV28 to TRBJ2-1; 9 bases line up with TRBD2. CDR1 and CDR2 (germline): MDHEN, SYDVKM. V gave up 8 bases and J gave up 2 bases; unmatched junction bases: 10. The CDR3 has 16 residues. CDR3 amino acids: CASGGPRTSAYNEQFF. The CDR3 DNA sequence: TGTGCCAGCGGGGGCCCCCGGACTAGCGCCTACAATGAGCAGTTCTTC.

V and J are TRBV5-1 and TRBJ2-1; D not certain. This CDR3 has 16 amino acids. V lost 0 bases, J lost 8 bases, and 18 bases lay in between. Germline-derived CDR1 and CDR2 are SGHRS and YFSETQ. The CDR3, as DNA: TGCGCCAGCAGCTTGGCCGCTTTAGGGCTTATAGATGAGCAGTTCTTC. Protein product: CASSLAALGLIDEQFF.